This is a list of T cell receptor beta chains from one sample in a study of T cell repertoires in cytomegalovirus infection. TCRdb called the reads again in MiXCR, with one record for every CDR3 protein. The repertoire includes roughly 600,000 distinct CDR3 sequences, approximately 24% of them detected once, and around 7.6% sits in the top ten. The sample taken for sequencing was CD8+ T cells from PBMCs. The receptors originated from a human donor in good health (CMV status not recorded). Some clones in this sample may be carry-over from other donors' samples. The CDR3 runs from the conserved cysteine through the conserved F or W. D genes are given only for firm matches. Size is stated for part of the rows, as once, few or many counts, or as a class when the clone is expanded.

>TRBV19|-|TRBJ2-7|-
CATASQGPYEQYF
TGTGCCACCGCGTCCCAGGGACCCTACGAGCAGTACTTC
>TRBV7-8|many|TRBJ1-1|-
CASSLARQVNTEAFF
TGTGCCAGCAGCTTAGCAAGACAGGTGAACACTGAAGCTTTCTTT
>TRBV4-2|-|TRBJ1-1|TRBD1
CASSHPGQGDTEAFF
TGTGCCAGCAGCCACCCGGGACAGGGAGACACTGAAGCTTTCTTT
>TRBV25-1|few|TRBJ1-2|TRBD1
CASIGTGWHGYTF
TGTGCCAGCATCGGGACAGGGTGGCATGGCTACACCTTC
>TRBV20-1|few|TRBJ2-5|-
CSARDLQDQETQYF
TGCAGTGCTAGAGATCTTCAGGACCAAGAGACCCAGTACTTC
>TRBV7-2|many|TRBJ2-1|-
CASSLEADRRAEQFF
TGTGCCAGCAGCTTAGAAGCGGACAGAAGGGCTGAGCAGTTCTTC
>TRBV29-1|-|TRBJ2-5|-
CSVVGWGRGQPGETQYF
TGCAGCGTTGTGGGGTGGGGGAGAGGACAGCCCGGGGAGACCCAGTACTTC
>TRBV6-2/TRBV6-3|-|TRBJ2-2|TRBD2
CASIPGGTGELFF
TGTGCCAGCATTCCGGGAGGCACCGGGGAGCTGTTTTTT
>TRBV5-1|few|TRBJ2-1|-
CASSFDMTSYNEQFF
TGCGCCAGCAGCTTCGACATGACCTCCTACAATGAGCAGTTCTTC
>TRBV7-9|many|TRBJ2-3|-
CASSLRAGTRTDTQYF
TGTGCCAGCAGCTTAAGGGCGGGAACGCGCACAGATACGCAGTATTTT
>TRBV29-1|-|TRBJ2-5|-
CSVPFQETQYF
TGCAGCGTTCCCTTCCAAGAGACCCAGTACTTC
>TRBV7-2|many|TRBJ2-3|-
CASSLPTDTQYF
TGTGCCAGCAGCTTACCCACAGATACGCAGTATTTT
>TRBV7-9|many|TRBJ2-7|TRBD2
CASSSPRGGGYEQYF
TGTGCCAGCAGCTCCCCTCGGGGGGGCGGCTACGAGCAGTACTTC
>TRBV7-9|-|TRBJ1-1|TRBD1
CASSLRQGAPGTEAFF
TGTGCCAGCAGCTTACGGCAGGGGGCGCCGGGCACTGAAGCTTTCTTT
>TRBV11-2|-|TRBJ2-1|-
CASSLTWGWVNEQFF
TGTGCCAGCAGCTTAACATGGGGCTGGGTCAATGAGCAGTTCTTC
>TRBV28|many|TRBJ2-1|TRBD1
CASSLSAGTVNEQFF
TGTGCCAGCAGTCTAAGCGCCGGGACAGTCAATGAGCAGTTCTTC
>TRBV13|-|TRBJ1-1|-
CASSSNGEMNTEAFF
TGTGCCAGCAGTTCAAATGGCGAGATGAACACTGAAGCTTTCTTT
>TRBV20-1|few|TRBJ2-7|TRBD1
CSAMTGGTYEQYF
TGCAGTGCAATGACAGGGGGAACCTACGAGCAGTACTTC
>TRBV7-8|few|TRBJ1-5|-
CASSLPEYSNQPQHF
TGTGCCAGCAGCTTACCCGAATATAGCAATCAGCCCCAGCATTTT
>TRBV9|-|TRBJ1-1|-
CASSAGTGIF
TGTGCCAGCAGCGCCGGGACGGGGATTTTT
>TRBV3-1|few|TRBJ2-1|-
CASSQDGTEDLNEQFF
TGTGCCAGCAGCCAAGACGGGACGGAGGACCTCAATGAGCAGTTCTTC
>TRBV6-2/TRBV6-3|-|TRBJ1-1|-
CASSLTDGTEAFF
TGTGCCAGCAGTCTAACGGACGGGACTGAAGCTTTCTTT
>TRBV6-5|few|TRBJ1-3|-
CASSYSNYPGNTIYF
TGTGCCAGCAGTTACTCGAATTACCCTGGAAACACCATATATTTT
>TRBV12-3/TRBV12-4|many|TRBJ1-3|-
CASSLGGLGNTIYF
TGTGCCAGCAGTTTAGGGGGTCTTGGAAACACCATATATTTT
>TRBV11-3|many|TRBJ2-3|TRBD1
CASSTPGQGVTDTQYF
TGTGCCAGCAGCACCCCGGGACAGGGGGTCACAGATACGCAGTATTTT
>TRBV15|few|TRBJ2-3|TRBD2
CATSRGLASTDTQYF
TGTGCCACCAGCAGAGGACTAGCGAGCACAGATACGCAGTATTTT
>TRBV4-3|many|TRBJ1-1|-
CASSQGGFGAFF
TGCGCCAGCAGCCAAGGAGGGTTTGGAGCTTTCTTT
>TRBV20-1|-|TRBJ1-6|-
CSASPGEDWASSPLHF
TGCAGTGCTAGTCCAGGGGAGGATTGGGCTAGTTCACCCCTCCACTTT
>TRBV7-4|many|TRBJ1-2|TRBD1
CASSPAPRGLGYTF
TGTGCCAGCAGCCCCGCGCCCAGGGGGCTCGGCTACACCTTC
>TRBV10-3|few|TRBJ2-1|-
CAISESYNEQFF
TGTGCCATCAGTGAGTCGTACAATGAGCAGTTCTTC
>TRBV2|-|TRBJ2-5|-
CASGRKGMRETQYF
TGTGCCAGCGGAAGGAAGGGGATGAGAGAGACCCAGTACTTC
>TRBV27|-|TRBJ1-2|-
CASSLSPVSRYGYTF
TGTGCCAGCAGTTTATCCCCCGTGTCGCGCTATGGCTACACCTTC
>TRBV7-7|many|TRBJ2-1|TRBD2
CASSLWQPGLADEQFF
TGTGCTAGCAGCCTATGGCAACCGGGACTAGCGGATGAGCAGTTCTTC
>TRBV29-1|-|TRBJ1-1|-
CSVSGPTEAFF
TGCAGCGTTTCGGGGCCCACTGAAGCTTTCTTT
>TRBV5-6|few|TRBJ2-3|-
CASSLDVRQYF
TGTGCCAGCAGCTTGGATGTTAGGCAGTATTTT
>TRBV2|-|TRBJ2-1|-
CASPDGRDGEQFF
TGTGCCAGCCCCGACGGGCGGGACGGTGAGCAGTTCTTC
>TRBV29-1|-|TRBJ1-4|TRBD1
CSVEGRQGRIEKLFF
TGCAGCGTTGAAGGCCGACAGGGGAGGATTGAAAAACTGTTTTTT
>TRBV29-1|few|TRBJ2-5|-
CSVEDSGGAYQETQYF
TGCAGCGTTGAAGATTCGGGGGGCGCGTACCAAGAGACCCAGTACTTC
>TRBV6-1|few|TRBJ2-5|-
CASSPGGLGETQYF
TGTGCCAGCAGCCCAGGGGGGCTGGGGGAGACCCAGTACTTC
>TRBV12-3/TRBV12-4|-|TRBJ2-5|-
CASSPSGREETQYF
TGTGCCAGCAGTCCCTCCGGAAGGGAGGAGACCCAGTACTTC
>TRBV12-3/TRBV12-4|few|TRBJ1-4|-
CASSSVGDEKLFF
TGTGCCAGCAGTTCCGTGGGCGATGAAAAACTGTTTTTT
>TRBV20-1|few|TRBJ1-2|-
CSARDRDVYGYTF
TGCAGTGCTAGAGACAGGGATGTCTATGGCTACACCTTC
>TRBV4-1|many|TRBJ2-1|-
CASSARDLLANEQFF
TGCGCCAGCAGCGCCCGGGACCTACTGGCGAATGAGCAGTTCTTC
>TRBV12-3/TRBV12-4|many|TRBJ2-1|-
CASKSSDGYNEQFF
TGTGCCAGCAAATCTTCGGACGGCTACAATGAGCAGTTCTTC
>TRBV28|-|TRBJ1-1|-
CASIPLGGNTEAFF
TGTGCCAGCATCCCCCTGGGGGGGAACACTGAAGCTTTCTTT
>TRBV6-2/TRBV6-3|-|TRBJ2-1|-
CASSYQDLQWEQFF
TGTGCCAGCAGTTACCAGGACCTACAATGGGAGCAGTTCTTC
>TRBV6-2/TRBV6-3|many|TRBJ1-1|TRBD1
CASRLGQDVNTEAFF
TGTGCCAGCAGATTAGGACAGGACGTGAACACTGAAGCTTTCTTT
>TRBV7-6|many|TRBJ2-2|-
CASSDRGTREAGELFF
TGTGCCAGCAGCGACCGCGGGACCCGAGAGGCCGGGGAGCTGTTTTTT
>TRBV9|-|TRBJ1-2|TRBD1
CATQGAPGYTF
TGTGCCACCCAGGGGGCCCCTGGCTACACCTTC
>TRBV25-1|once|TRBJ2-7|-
CASSEGSGHNEQYF
TGTGCCAGCAGTGAAGGGTCAGGGCACAACGAGCAGTACTTC
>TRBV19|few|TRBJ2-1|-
CASLGRPTYNEQFF
TGTGCCAGTTTAGGGCGACCTACCTACAATGAGCAGTTCTTC
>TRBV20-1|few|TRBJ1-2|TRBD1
CSAFSDRGLEGYTF
TGCAGTGCGTTCTCCGACAGGGGGCTTGAGGGCTACACCTTC
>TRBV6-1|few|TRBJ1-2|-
CATREGYLGYTF
TGTGCCACCCGAGAGGGTTATCTCGGCTACACCTTC